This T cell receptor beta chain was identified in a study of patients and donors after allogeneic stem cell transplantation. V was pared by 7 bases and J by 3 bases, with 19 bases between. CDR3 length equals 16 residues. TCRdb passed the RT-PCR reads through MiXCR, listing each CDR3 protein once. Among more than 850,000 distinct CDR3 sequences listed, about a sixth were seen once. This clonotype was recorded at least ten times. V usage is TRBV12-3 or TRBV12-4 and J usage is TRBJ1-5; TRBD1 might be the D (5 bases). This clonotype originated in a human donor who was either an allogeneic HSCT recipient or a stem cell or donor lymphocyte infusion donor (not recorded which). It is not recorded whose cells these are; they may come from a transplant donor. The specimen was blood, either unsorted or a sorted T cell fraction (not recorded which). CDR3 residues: CASTRLEAGFNQPQHF. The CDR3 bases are TGTGCCAGCACCCGTTTAGAGGCAGGGTTCAATCAGCCCCAGCATTTT.